These T cell receptor beta chains were read from a single sample in a study of blood T cell repertoires in COVID-19. The assay was immunoSEQ multiplex PCR, and TCRdb's table has in-frame clones only and misses some. The sample yields tens of thousands of clones, roughly 86% seen once. Sample: peripheral blood. The receptors stem from a human donor with active COVID-19. The donor label of this sample is uncertain. The CDR3 runs from the conserved cysteine through the conserved F or W. Each record gives: clone size, J gene, V gene, D gene, CDR3 DNA, CDR3 protein. The D gene is left open where the match is weak. A clone size is listed for some rows: how often the clone was seen (once, few, many), or a class if it is expanded.

>NA|TRBJ1-1|TRBV14|TRBD1
TGTGCCAGCAGCTCACTGGGACAGGGGGCCGACTTGAACACTGAAGCTTTCTTT
CASSSLGQGADLNTEAFF
>once|TRBJ2-1|TRBV24-1|TRBD2
TGTGCCACCAGTGATTCCACGACTAGCGGGGACAATGAGCAGTTCTTC
CATSDSTTSGDNEQFF
>NA|TRBJ2-1|TRBV7-9|TRBD1
TGTGCCAGCAGCCCCAATCCCGGGACAGGGTTTGATGGCAATGAGCAGTTCTTC
CASSPNPGTGFDGNEQFF
>NA|TRBJ2-1|TRBV4-2|TRBD2
TGTGCCAGCAGCCAAGACTCCAGCGGGAGTTTAAATGAGCAGTTCTTC
CASSQDSSGSLNEQFF
>NA|TRBJ1-1|TRBV10-3|NA
TGTGCCATCAGTGATCCGGGGGAGGTAGCTGAAGCTTTCTTT
CAISDPGEVAEAFF
>NA|TRBJ2-3|TRBV7-9|NA
TGTGCCAGCAGCTTCGGCACAGATACGCAGTATTTT
CASSFGTDTQYF
>NA|TRBJ2-1|TRBV7-2|TRBD2
TGTGCCAGCAGCTTAGGACCAGCGGGAGCGGGCAATGAGCAGTTCTTC
CASSLGPAGAGNEQFF
>NA|TRBJ2-5|TRBV6-6|TRBD2
TGTGCCAGCAGTTACACCCCGGGGGGGGAGACCCAGTACTTC
CASSYTPGGETQYF
>NA|TRBJ2-1|TRBV15|NA
TGTGCCACCAGCAGACAACAGGGCGCCTACAATGAGCAGTTCTTC
CATSRQQGAYNEQFF
>NA|TRBJ2-3|TRBV5-1|NA
TGCGCCAGCAGCTTGAACTCCGGGCAGGGGAGCACAGATACGCAGTATTTT
CASSLNSGQGSTDTQYF
>once|TRBJ2-5|TRBV19|NA
TGTGCCAGTAGTAATAATAGAGGGACTCAAGAGACCCAGTACTTC
CASSNNRGTQETQYF
>NA|TRBJ1-5|TRBV28|TRBD1
TGTGCCAGCAGTTCGTACAGGGGGCCGAGCAATCAGCCCCAGCATTTT
CASSSYRGPSNQPQHF
>NA|TRBJ2-6|TRBV9|TRBD1
TGTGCCAGCAGCTCGGACAGGTCCTCTGGGGCCAACGTCCTGACTTTC
CASSSDRSSGANVLTF
>once|TRBJ2-5|TRBV5-4|NA
TGTGCCAGCAGCCGGACAGAACAAGAGACCCAGTACTTC
CASSRTEQETQYF
>once|TRBJ1-3|TRBV19|TRBD1
TGTGCCAGTAGGGCGGACAGGATCTCTGGAAACACCATATATTTT
CASRADRISGNTIYF
>NA|TRBJ2-1|TRBV5-1|NA
TGCGCCAGCAGCTTGGAGTTATCGGGCAATGAGCAGTTCTTC
CASSLELSGNEQFF
>NA|TRBJ1-2|TRBV18|TRBD1
TGTGCCAGCTCTCCCGGGACAGACTATGGCTACACCTTC
CASSPGTDYGYTF
>NA|TRBJ1-1|TRBV7-2|NA
TGTGCCAGCAGCCTAGACTACAGGAGCCCAACTGAAGCTTTCTTT
CASSLDYRSPTEAFF
>NA|TRBJ1-6|TRBV21-1|NA
TGTGCCAGCAGCACCCGACAGAAATTTTTTAATTCACCCCTCCACTTT
CASSTRQKFFNSPLHF
>NA|TRBJ2-3|TRBV6-4|TRBD2
TGTGCCAGCAAAACTAGCGGGAGCACAGATACGCAGTATTTT
CASKTSGSTDTQYF
>NA|TRBJ2-3|TRBV20-1|NA
TGCAGTGCTAGTGGAGGGGGGGTTGCAGATACGCAGTATTTT
CSASGGGVADTQYF
>NA|TRBJ2-7|TRBV13|NA
TGTGCCAGCAGCTTATCCCTAAATCCCTACGAGCAGTACTTC
CASSLSLNPYEQYF
>NA|TRBJ1-2|TRBV12-3/TRBV12-4|NA
TGTGCCACCTCAGTTTCCCGGGACATCGGCTACACCTTC
CATSVSRDIGYTF
>once|TRBJ1-1|TRBV29-1|NA
TGCAGCGAGACAATCTACAGGGCGGTGGGGACTGAAGCTTTCTTT
CSETIYRAVGTEAFF